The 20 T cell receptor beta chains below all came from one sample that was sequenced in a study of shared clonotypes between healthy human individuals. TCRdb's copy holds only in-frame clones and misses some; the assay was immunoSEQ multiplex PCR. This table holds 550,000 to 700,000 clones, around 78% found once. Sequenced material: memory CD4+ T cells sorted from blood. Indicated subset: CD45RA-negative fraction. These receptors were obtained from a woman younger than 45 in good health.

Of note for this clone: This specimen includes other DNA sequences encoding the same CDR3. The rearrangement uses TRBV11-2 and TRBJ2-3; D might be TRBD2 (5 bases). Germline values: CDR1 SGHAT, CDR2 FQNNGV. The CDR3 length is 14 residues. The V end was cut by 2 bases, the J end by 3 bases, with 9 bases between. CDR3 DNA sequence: TGTGCCAGCAGCTTACGTCCGGGAACAGATACGCAGTATTTT. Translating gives CASSLRPGTDTQYF.

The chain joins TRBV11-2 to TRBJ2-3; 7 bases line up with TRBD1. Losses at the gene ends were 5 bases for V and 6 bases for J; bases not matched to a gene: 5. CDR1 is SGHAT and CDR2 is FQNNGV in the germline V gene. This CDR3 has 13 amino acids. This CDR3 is CASSTTGWDTQYF. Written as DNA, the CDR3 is TGTGCCAGCAGCACGACAGGGTGGGATACGCAGTATTTT.

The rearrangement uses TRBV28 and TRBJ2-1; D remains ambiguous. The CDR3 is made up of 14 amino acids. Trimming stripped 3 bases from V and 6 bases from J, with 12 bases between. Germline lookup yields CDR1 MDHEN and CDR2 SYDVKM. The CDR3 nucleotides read TGTGCCAGCAGTTTCCCCGGGCTCTCCAATGAGCAGTTCTTC. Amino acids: CASSFPGLSNEQFF.

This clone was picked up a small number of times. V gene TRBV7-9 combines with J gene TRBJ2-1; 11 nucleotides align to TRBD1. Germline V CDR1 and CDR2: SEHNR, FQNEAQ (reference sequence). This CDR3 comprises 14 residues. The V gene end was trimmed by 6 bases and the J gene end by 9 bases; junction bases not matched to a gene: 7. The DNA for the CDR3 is TGTGCCAGCAGTTTGGGACAGGGGGAAGGTGAGCAGTTCTTC. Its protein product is CASSLGQGEGEQFF.

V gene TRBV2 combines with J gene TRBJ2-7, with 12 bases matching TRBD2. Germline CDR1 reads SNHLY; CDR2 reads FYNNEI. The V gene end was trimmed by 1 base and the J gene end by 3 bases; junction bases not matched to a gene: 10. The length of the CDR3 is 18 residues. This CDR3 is CASSEVGGAGLAGYEQYF. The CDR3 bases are TGTGCCAGCAGTGAAGTTGGGGGCGCGGGACTAGCGGGCTACGAGCAGTACTTC.

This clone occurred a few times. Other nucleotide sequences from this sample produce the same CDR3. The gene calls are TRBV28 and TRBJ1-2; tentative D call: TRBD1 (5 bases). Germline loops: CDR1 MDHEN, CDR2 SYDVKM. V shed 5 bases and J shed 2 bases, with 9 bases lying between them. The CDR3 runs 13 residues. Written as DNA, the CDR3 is TGTGCCAGCAGTCGGGGCCTCAACTATGGCTACACCTTC. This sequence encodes CASSRGLNYGYTF.

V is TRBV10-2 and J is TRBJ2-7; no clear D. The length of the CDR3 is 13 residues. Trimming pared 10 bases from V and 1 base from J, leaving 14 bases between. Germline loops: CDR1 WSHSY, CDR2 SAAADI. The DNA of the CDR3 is TGCGCCACTTCCTCGCGCGGTTCCTACGAGCAGTACTTC. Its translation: CATSSRGSYEQYF.

CDR3 region: CASSSTTTYNEQFF. CDR3 sequence (DNA): TGTGCCAGCAGTTCGACGACCACATACAATGAGCAGTTCTTC. The chain links TRBV6-5 to TRBJ2-1; D gene ambiguous. Germline V gene sequence: CDR1 MNHEY, CDR2 SVGAGI. The CDR3 consists of 14 residues. V dropped 4 bases and J dropped 4 bases, with 11 bases sitting between them.

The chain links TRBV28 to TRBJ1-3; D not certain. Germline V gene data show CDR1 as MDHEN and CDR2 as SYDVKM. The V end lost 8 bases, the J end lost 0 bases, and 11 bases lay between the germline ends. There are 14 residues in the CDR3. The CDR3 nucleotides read TGTGCCAGCGGCCCCCCCTCCTCTGGAAACACCATATATTTT. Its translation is CASGPPSSGNTIYF. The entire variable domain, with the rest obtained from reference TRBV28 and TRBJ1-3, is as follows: DVKVTQSSRYLVKRTGEKVFLECVQDMDHENMFWYRQDPGLGLRLIYFSYDVKMKEKGDIPEGYSVSREKKERFSLILESASTNQTSMYLCASGPPSSGNTIYFGEGSWLTVV.

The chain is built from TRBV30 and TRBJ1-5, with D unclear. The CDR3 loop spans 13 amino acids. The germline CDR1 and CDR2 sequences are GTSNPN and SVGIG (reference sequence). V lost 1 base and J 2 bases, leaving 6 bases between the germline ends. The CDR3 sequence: CAWSESGNQPQHF. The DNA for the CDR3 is TGTGCCTGGAGTGAAAGTGGCAATCAGCCCCAGCATTTT.

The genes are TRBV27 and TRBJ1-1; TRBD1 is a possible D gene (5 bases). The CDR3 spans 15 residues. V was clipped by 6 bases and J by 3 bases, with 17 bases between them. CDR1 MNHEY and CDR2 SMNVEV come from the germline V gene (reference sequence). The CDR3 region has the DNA TGTGCCAGCAGGGGTTTGAGGGGTGGGTACACTGAAGCTTTCTTT. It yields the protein CASRGLRGGYTEAFF.

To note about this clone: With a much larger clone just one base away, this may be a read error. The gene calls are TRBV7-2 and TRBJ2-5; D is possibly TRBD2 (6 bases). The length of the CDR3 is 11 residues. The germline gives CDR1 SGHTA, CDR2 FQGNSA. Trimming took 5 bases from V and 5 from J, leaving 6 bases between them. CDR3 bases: TGTGCCAGCAGCCGGGGGGAGACCCAGTACTTC. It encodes CASSRGETQYF.

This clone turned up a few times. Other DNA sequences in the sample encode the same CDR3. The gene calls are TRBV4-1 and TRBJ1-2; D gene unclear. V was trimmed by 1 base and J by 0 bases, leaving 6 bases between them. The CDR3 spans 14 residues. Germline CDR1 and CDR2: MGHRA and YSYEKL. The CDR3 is CASSQGTANYGYTF. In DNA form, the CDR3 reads TGCGCCAGCAGCCAAGGGACGGCTAACTATGGCTACACCTTC.

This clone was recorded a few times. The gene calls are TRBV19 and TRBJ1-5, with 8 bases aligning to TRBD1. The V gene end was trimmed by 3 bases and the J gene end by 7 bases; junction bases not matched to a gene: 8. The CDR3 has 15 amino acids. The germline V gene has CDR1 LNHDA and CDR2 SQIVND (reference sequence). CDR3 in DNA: TGTGCCAGTAGTATGGGACAGGTCTGGGGGCAGCCCCAGCATTTT. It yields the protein CASSMGQVWGQPQHF.

The CDR3 reads CASEGQYTGELFF. The DNA of the CDR3 is TGTGCCAGTGAGGGACAGTACACCGGGGAGCTGTTTTTT. The chain carries TRBV2 and TRBJ2-2; TRBD1 matches 7 bases. J lost 3 bases, V lost 9 bases, and 4 bases had no gene match. Germline loops: CDR1 SNHLY, CDR2 FYNNEI. CDR3 length equals 13 residues.

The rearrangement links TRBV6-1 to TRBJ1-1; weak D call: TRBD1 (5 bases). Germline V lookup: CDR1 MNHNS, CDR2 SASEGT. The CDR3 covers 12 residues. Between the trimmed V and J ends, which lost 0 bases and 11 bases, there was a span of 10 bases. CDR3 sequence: CASSEARVFAFF. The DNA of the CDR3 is TGTGCCAGCAGTGAAGCCAGGGTGTTCGCTTTCTTT.

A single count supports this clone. CDR3 region: CASSYGTGAKTQYF. For the CDR3, the DNA is TGCGCCAGCAGCTACGGGACAGGGGCGAAGACCCAGTACTTC. The gene calls are TRBV5-1 and TRBJ2-5; 10 bases fit TRBD1. Germline assignment: CDR1 SGHRS and CDR2 YFSETQ. V shed 3 bases and J 6 bases; nucleotides not matched to a gene: 5. The CDR3 covers 14 residues. The complete variable domain, with remaining parts taken from reference TRBV5-1 and TRBJ2-5, reads KAGVTQTPRYLIKTRGQQVTLSCSPISGHRSVSWYQQTPGQGLQFLFEYFSETQRNKGNFPGRFSGRQFSNSRSEMNVSTLELGDSALYLCASSYGTGAKTQYFGPGTRLLVL.

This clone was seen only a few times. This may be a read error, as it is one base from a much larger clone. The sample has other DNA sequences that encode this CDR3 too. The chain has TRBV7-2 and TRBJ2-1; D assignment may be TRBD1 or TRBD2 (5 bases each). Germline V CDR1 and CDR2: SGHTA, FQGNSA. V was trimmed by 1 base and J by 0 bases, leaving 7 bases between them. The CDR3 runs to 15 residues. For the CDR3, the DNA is TGTGCCAGCAGCTTAGAGGGGAGCTCCTACAATGAGCAGTTCTTC. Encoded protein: CASSLEGSSYNEQFF. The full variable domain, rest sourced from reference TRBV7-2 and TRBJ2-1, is GAGVSQSPSNKVTEKGKDVELRCDPISGHTALYWYRQSLGQGLEFLIYFQGNSAPDKSGLPSDRFSAERTGGSVSTLTIQRTQQEDSAVYLCASSLEGSSYNEQFFGPGTRLTVL.

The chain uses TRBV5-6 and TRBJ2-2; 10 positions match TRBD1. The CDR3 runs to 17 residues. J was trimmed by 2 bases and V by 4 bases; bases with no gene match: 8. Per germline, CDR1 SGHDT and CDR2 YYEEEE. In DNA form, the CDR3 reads TGTGCCAGCAGCAAATTCGACAGGGGGCCTAACACCGGGGAGCTGTTTTTT. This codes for CASSKFDRGPNTGELFF.

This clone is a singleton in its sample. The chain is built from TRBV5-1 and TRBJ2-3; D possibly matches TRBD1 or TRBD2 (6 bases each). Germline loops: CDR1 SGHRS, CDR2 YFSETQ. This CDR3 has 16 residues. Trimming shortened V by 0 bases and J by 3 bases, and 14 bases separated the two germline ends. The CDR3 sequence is CASSLERGALTDTQYF. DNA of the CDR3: TGCGCCAGCAGCTTGGAGAGGGGGGCGTTGACAGATACGCAGTATTTT.